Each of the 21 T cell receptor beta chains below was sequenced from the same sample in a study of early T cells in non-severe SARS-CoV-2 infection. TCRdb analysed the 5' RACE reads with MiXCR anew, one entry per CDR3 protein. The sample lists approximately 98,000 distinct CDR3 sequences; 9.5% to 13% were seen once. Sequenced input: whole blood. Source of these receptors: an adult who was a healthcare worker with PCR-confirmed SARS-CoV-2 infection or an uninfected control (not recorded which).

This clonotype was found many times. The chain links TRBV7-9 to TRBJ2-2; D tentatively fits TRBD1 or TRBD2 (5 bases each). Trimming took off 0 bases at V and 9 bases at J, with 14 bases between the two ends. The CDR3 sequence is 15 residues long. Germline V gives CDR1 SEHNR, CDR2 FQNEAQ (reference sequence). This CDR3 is CASSLASLGDRELFF. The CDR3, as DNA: TGTGCCAGCAGCTTAGCGTCGTTGGGGGACCGGGAGCTGTTTTTT.

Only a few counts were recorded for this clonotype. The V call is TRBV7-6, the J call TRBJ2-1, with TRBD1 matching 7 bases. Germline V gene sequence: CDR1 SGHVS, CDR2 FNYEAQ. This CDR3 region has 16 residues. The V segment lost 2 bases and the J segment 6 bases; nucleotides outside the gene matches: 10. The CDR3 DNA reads TGTGCCAGCAGCTTAATCCCGACAGGGAGTGGCAATGAGCAGTTCTTC. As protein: CASSLIPTGSGNEQFF. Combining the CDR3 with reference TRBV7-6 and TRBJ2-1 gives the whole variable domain GAGVSQSPRYKVTKRGQDVALRCDPISGHVSLYWYRQALGQGPEFLTYFNYEAQQDKSGLPNDRFSAERPEGSISTLTIQRTEQRDSAMYRCASSLIPTGSGNEQFFGPGTRLTVL.

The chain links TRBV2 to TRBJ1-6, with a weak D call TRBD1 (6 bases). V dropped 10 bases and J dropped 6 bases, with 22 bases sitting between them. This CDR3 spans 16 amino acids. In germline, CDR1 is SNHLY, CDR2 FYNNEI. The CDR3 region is CATTSTGAPGNSPLHF. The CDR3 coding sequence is TGTGCCACTACTAGTACGGGGGCGCCGGGTAATTCACCCCTCCACTTT.

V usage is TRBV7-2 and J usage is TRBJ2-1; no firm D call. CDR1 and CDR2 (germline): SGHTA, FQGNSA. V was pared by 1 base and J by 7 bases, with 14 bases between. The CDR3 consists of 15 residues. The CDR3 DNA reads TGTGCCAGCAGCTTAGTTGGCGTCAGCCTTAATGAGCAGTTCTTC. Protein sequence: CASSLVGVSLNEQFF.

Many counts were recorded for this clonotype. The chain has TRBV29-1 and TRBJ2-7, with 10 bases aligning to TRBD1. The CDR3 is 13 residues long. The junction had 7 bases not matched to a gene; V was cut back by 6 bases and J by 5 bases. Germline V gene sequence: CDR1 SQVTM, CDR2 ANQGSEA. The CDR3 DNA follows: TGCAGCGTGGGGGACAGGGGCCGCCACGAGCAGTACTTC. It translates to CSVGDRGRHEQYF.

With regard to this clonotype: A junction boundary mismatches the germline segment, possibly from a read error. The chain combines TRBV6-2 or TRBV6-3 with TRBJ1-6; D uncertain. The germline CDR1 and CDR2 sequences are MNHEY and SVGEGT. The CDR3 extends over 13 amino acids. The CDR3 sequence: CASTPLWISPHHF. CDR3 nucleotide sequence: TGTGCCAGCACCCCGCTGTGGATCTCACCCCACCACTTT.

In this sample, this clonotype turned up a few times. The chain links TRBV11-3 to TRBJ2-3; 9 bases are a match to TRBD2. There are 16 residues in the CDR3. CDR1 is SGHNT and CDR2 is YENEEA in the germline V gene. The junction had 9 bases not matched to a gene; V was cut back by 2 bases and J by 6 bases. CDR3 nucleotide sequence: TGTGCCAGCAGCTTAAGCGCGGGGGGGTTGTCCGATACGCAGTATTTT. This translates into CASSLSAGGLSDTQYF.

The CDR3 spells CASSLSNSGYEQYF. For the CDR3, the DNA is TGCGCCAGCAGTTTATCCAACTCCGGCTACGAGCAGTACTTC. V gene TRBV10-2 combines with J gene TRBJ2-7; D is undetermined. CDR3 length equals 14 residues. Germline V gene sequence: CDR1 WSHSY, CDR2 SAAADI. V gave up 5 bases and J gave up 3 bases, with 14 bases separating them.

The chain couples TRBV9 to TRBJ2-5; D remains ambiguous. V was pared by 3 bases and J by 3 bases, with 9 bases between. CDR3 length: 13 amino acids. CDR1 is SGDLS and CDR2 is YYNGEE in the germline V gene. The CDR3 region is CASSAPPEETQYF. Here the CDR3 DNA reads TGTGCCAGCAGCGCCCCTCCCGAAGAGACCCAGTACTTC. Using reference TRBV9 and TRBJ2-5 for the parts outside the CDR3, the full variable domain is DSGVTQTPKHLITATGQRVTLRCSPRSGDLSVYWYQQSLDQGLQFLIQYYNGEERAKGNILERFSAQQFPDLHSELNLSSLELGDSALYFCASSAPPEETQYFGPGTRLLVL.

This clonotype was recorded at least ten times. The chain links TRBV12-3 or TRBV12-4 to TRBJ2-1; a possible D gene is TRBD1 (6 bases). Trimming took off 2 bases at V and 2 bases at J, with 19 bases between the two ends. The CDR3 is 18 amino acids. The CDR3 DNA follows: TGTGCCAGCAGTTTATCTCAACCGGGACACCGAGCCTACAATGAGCAGTTCTTC. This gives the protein CASSLSQPGHRAYNEQFF.

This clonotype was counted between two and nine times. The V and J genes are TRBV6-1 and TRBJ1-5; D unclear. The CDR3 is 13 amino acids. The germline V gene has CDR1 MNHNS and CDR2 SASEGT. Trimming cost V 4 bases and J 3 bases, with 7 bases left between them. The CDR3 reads CASSVPLNQPQHF. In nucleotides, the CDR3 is TGTGCCAGCAGTGTTCCCCTCAATCAGCCCCAGCATTTT.

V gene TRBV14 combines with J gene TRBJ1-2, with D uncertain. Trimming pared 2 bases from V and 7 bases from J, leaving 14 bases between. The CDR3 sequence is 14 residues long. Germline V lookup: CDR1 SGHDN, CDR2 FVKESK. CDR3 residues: CASSQNTPSFGYTF. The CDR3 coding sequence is TGTGCCAGCAGCCAAAACACCCCCTCCTTTGGCTACACCTTC.

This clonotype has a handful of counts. CDR3 DNA: TGTGCCAGCAGCCCTAGAACCCAAGCCCCGGATGGCTACACCTTC. It codes for CASSPRTQAPDGYTF. The chain combines TRBV3-1 with TRBJ1-2; D not resolved. The CDR3 runs 15 residues. V lost 4 bases and J 6 bases, leaving 18 bases between the germline ends. Looked up from germline, CDR1 is LGHDT and CDR2 is YNNKEL (reference sequence).

CDR3 bases: TGTGCCAGCAGTTTTGTGGGCACCAATCAGCCCCAGCATTTT. The encoded protein is CASSFVGTNQPQHF. The rearrangement joins TRBV12-3 or TRBV12-4 to TRBJ1-5; D gene ambiguous. The CDR3 totals 14 residues. Trimming stripped 3 bases from V and 3 bases from J, with 9 bases between.

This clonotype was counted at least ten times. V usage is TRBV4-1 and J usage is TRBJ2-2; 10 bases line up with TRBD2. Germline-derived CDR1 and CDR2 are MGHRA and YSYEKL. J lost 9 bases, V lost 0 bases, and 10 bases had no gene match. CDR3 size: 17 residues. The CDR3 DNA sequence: TGCGCCAGCAGCCAAGATTCCCTAGCGGGGGACGGTCGGGAGCTGTTTTTT. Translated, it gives CASSQDSLAGDGRELFF.

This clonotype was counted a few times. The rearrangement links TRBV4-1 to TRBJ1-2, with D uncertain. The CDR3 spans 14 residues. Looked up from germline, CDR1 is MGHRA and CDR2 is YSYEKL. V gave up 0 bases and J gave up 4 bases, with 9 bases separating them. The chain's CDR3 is CASSQDKGSYGYTF. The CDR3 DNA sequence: TGCGCCAGCAGCCAAGATAAAGGGAGCTATGGCTACACCTTC.

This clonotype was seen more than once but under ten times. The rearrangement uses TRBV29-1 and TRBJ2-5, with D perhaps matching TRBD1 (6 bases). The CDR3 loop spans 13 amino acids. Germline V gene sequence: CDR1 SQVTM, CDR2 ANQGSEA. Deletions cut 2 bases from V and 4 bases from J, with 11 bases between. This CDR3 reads CSVERQGGETQYF. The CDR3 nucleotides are TGCAGCGTTGAACGCCAAGGGGGAGAGACCCAGTACTTC.

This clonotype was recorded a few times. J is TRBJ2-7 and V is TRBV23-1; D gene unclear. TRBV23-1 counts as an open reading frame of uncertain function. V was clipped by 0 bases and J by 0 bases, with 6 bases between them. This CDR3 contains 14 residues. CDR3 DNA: TGCGCCAGCAGTCAATCCGCGGACTCCTACGAGCAGTACTTC. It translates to CASSQSADSYEQYF.

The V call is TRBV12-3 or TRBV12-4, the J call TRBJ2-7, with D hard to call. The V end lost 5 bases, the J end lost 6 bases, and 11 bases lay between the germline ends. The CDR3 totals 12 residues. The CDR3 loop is CASSQPPTEQYF. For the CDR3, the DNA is TGTGCCAGCAGTCAACCACCCACCGAGCAGTACTTC.

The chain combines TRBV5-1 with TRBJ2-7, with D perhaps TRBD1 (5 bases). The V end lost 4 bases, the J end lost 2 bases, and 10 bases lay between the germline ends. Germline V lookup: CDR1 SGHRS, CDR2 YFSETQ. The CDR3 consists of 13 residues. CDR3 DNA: TGCGCCAGCAGCGGAAGGGGCGCCTACGAGCAGTACTTC. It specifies CASSGRGAYEQYF.

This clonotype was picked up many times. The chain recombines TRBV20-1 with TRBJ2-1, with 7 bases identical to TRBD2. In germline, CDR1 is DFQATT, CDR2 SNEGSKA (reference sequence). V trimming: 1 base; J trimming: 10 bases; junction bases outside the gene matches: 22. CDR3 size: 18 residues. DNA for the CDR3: TGCAGTGCTAGAGGGGACGGTAGGGCGGGAGTCGCCGGCAACGAGCAGTTCTTC. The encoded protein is CSARGDGRAGVAGNEQFF.